This entry features one T cell receptor (beta chain) sequence. Profiling relied on immunoSEQ multiplex PCR, and the TCRdb table lists in-frame clones only, not all of them. The data show around 300,000 clones, around nine tenths seen once. In germline, CDR1 is LNHDA, CDR2 SQIVND (reference sequence). The CDR3 sequence is 14 residues long. The ends were cut back, 7 bases at V and 4 bases at J, with 15 bases in the middle. These data belong to a study of blood T cell repertoires in COVID-19. This clonotype was sampled from a woman aged 25 to 39 who had recovered from COVID-19. V gene TRBV19 combines with J gene TRBJ2-3; D may be TRBD2 (5 bases). Source material: PBMCs or T cells enriched from blood (not recorded which). The CDR3 loop reads CASTHGSGADTQYF. CDR3 DNA: TGTGCCAGTACACACGGCAGCGGCGCAGATACGCAGTATTTT. The variable domain in full, with the rest retrieved from reference TRBV19 and TRBJ2-3, is DGGITQSPKYLFRKEGQNVTLSCEQNLNHDAMYWYRQDPGQGLRLIYYSQIVNDFQKGDIAEGYSVSREKKESFPLTVTSAQKNPTAFYLCASTHGSGADTQYFGPGTRLTVL.